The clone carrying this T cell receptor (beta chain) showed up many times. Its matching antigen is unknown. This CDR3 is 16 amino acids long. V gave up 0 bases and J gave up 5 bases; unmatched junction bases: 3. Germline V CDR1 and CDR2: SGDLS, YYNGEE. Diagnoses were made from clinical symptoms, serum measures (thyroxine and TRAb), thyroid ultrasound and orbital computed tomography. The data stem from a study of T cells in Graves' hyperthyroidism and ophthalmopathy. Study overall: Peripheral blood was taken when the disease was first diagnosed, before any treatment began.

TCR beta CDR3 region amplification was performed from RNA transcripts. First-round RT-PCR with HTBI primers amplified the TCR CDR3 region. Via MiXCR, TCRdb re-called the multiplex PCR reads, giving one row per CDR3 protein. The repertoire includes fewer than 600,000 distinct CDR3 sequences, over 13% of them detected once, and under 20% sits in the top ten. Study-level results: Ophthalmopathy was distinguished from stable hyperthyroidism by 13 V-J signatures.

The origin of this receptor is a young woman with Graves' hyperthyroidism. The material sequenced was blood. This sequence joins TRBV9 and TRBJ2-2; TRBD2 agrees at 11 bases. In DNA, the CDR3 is TGTGCCAGCAGCGTAGACACTAGCGGGAGAACCGGGGAGCTGTTTTTT. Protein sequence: CASSVDTSGRTGELFF.